This is a list of T cell receptor beta chains from one sample in a study of T-cell memory formation after mild COVID-19. TCRdb analysed the 5' RACE reads with MiXCR anew, one entry per CDR3 protein. Of under 250,000 distinct CDR3 sequences in the sample, roughly a tenth were seen once. The specimen was PBMCs or a T cell subset sorted from them (not recorded which). The receptor set was obtained from a man aged 18 to 30 who had mild COVID-19 (a few samples of this study predate the infection). Cell type and time point are not known. The CDR3 runs from the conserved cysteine through the conserved F or W. The order of the fields is clone size, V gene, J gene, D gene, CDR3 DNA, CDR3 protein. D genes are given only for firm matches. Clone size is shown for a subset of rows, as once, few, many or a class of expanded clone.

>.|TRBV7-2|TRBJ2-1|TRBD2
TGTGCCAGCAGCTTAAGTCGGGGGGGCCATAATGAGCAGTTCTTC
CASSLSRGGHNEQFF
>few|TRBV3-1|TRBJ1-2|.
TGTGCCAGCAGCCCATGGGGGGCGCACGGCTATGGCTACACCTTC
CASSPWGAHGYGYTF
>few|TRBV10-3|TRBJ2-5|.
TGTGCCATCAGTGAGTCGGGGAGGCAGGGGGAGACCCAGTACTTC
CAISESGRQGETQYF
>many|TRBV29-1|TRBJ1-5|TRBD1
TGCAGCGTTGCCGGACAGGAAAATCAGCCCCAGCATTTT
CSVAGQENQPQHF
>.|TRBV7-9|TRBJ1-6|.
TGTGCCAGCAGCTCGCGGGGCCTCTCACCTAATTCACCCCTCCACTTT
CASSSRGLSPNSPLHF
>.|TRBV20-1|TRBJ2-5|.
TGCAGTGCTCCTAGGCCGCCCTTAGTAGAGACCCAGTACTTC
CSAPRPPLVETQYF
>few|TRBV7-8|TRBJ2-3|TRBD2
TGTGCCAGCAGCTTAGTTAGCGGGGGAGTAACAGATACGCAGTATTTT
CASSLVSGGVTDTQYF
>.|TRBV5-4|TRBJ2-3|.
TGTGCCAGCAGCTTGGCTTGGGGGCGCGGCACAGATACGCAGTATTTT
CASSLAWGRGTDTQYF
>.|TRBV29-1|TRBJ2-7|.
TGCAGCGGGATGGCGGGGGCTCACTCCTACGAGCAGTACTTC
CSGMAGAHSYEQYF
>.|TRBV4-3|TRBJ2-6|.
TGCGCCAGCAGCCAAGATCAGGCGACCTCTGGGGCCAACGTCCTGACTTTC
CASSQDQATSGANVLTF
>few|TRBV10-3|TRBJ2-3|TRBD2
TGTGCCACTGACAGCGGGGGGGGCCTGGATACGCAGTATTTT
CATDSGGGLDTQYF
>.|TRBV7-2|TRBJ2-3|TRBD2
TGTGCCAGCAGCTTATTTGGGGACTATAGCACAGATACGCAGTATTTT
CASSLFGDYSTDTQYF
>few|TRBV7-2|TRBJ2-1|TRBD2
TGTGCCAGCAGCCCTCGGGGACTAGCGGGGGGGCGTGAGCAGTTCTTC
CASSPRGLAGGREQFF
>.|TRBV18|TRBJ1-1|.
TGTGCCAGCTCACAACGGACAGTCATGAACACTGAAGCTTTCTTT
CASSQRTVMNTEAFF
>.|TRBV10-3|TRBJ2-7|.
TGTGCCATCAGTGAGCGGCCGGCTGCCTACGAGCAGTACTTC
CAISERPAAYEQYF
>.|TRBV5-1|TRBJ2-3|.
TGCGCCAGCAGCTTAGTGCCTGCGTTAGATACGCAGTATTTT
CASSLVPALDTQYF
>few|TRBV5-1|TRBJ2-2|.
TGCGCCAGCAGCTCCCGGGACGCCCCGAACACCGGGGAGCTGTTTTTT
CASSSRDAPNTGELFF
>few|TRBV6-6|TRBJ2-2|.
TGTGCCAGCCGCGGTAGCACGAACACCGGGGAGCTGTTTTTT
CASRGSTNTGELFF
>.|TRBV29-1|TRBJ1-2|TRBD1
TGCAGCGTTGTAGCCCGGGACAGGGCTGATGGCTACACCTTC
CSVVARDRADGYTF
>.|TRBV10-3|TRBJ2-5|.
TGTGCCACCGCTGGGCCGCGCGTACAAGAGACCCAGTACTTC
CATAGPRVQETQYF
>.|TRBV20-1|TRBJ2-4|.
TGCAGTGCCCCGACGGACAGCGTCAAAAACATTCAGTACTTC
CSAPTDSVKNIQYF
>.|TRBV5-1|TRBJ2-2|TRBD1
TGCGCCAGCAGCTCAAGGCCAGGGGGAGACACCGGGGAGCTGTTTTTT
CASSSRPGGDTGELFF